One and the same sample provided the 10 T cell receptor beta chains below, sequenced in a study of post-analysis software for immune sequencing data. Broader study findings: Compared with controls, patients had more of five TRBV segments, including TRBV5-6, TRBV5-1 and TRBV20-1.

The antigens these receptors bind are not known. Libraries were made from TCR beta cDNA, and they carried unique molecular identifiers. TCRdb recomputed calls from the PCR reads with MiXCR, one row per CDR3 protein. The sample records some 190,000 distinct CDR3 sequences, roughly 28% being singletons. The material sequenced was blood. These receptor sequences come from a girl aged 2-17 years with multiple sclerosis.

V and J are TRBV20-1 and TRBJ2-3, with D perhaps matching TRBD2 (6 bases). Trimming removed 1 base at V and 4 bases at J, with 9 bases between. Germline CDR1 is DFQATT and CDR2 is SNEGSKA (reference sequence). The CDR3 totals 13 residues. CDR3 amino acids: CSARVSSADTQYF. CDR3 nucleotides: TGCAGTGCTAGAGTCTCTAGCGCAGATACGCAGTATTTT.

CDR3: CSAMGTTLYQETQYF. The DNA for the CDR3 is TGCAGTGCTATGGGGACTACTCTATACCAAGAGACCCAGTACTTC. The gene calls are TRBV20-1 and TRBJ2-5, with 7 bases fitting TRBD2. The germline CDR1 and CDR2 sequences are DFQATT and SNEGSKA (reference sequence). Trimming took 4 bases from V and 0 from J; bases not matched to a gene: 8. The CDR3 extends over 15 amino acids.

The chain combines TRBV20-1 with TRBJ1-5; D possibly corresponds to TRBD1 (6 bases). The germline V gene has CDR1 DFQATT and CDR2 SNEGSKA (reference sequence). Trimming took off 6 bases at V and 2 bases at J, with 11 bases between the two ends. This CDR3 spans 13 amino acids. CDR3 protein: CSAMGHGNQPQHF. The CDR3 nucleotides are TGCAGTGCGATGGGACACGGCAATCAGCCCCAGCATTTT.

A few counts support this clonotype. This chain links TRBV20-1 with TRBJ1-1; D gene ambiguous. Germline V gene sequence: CDR1 DFQATT, CDR2 SNEGSKA (reference sequence). V lost 3 bases and J 5 bases, leaving 10 bases between the germline ends. CDR3 length: 12 amino acids. In DNA, the CDR3 is TGCAGTGCTAGTCGGGGAGAGACTGAAGCTTTCTTT. It yields the protein CSASRGETEAFF.

The sample holds many counts of this clonotype. The V and J genes are TRBV28 and TRBJ2-5; tentatively, D is TRBD1 (6 bases). Germline V gene lookup returns CDR1 MDHEN and CDR2 SYDVKM. Trimming removed 5 bases from V and 2 bases from J, with 12 bases in between. The CDR3 is 14 amino acids. CDR3 sequence (DNA): TGTGCCAGCAGTCCCGGACAGTCACAAGAGACCCAGTACTTC. Protein sequence: CASSPGQSQETQYF. Variable domain in full (rest from reference TRBV28 and TRBJ2-5): DVKVTQSSRYLVKRTGEKVFLECVQDMDHENMFWYRQDPGLGLRLIYFSYDVKMKEKGDIPEGYSVSREKKERFSLILESASTNQTSMYLCASSPGQSQETQYFGPGTRLLVL.

The chain has TRBV19 and TRBJ2-7; perhaps D is TRBD1 or TRBD2 (5 bases each). The V gene's germline CDR1 is LNHDA and CDR2 SQIVND (reference sequence). The CDR3 runs to 14 residues. The V end was cut by 7 bases, the J end by 0 bases, with 13 bases between. The CDR3 region is CASKGTASSYEQYF. CDR3 DNA sequence: TGTGCCAGTAAGGGGACGGCCAGCTCCTACGAGCAGTACTTC.

The J gene is TRBJ1-1, the V gene TRBV5-1; 7 nucleotides line up with TRBD1. The germline CDR1 and CDR2 sequences are SGHRS and YFSETQ. This CDR3 region has 14 residues. Losses at the gene ends were 2 bases for V and 1 base for J; bases not matched to a gene: 2. Here the CDR3 DNA reads TGCGCCAGCAGCTTCGGACAGGCGAACACTGAAGCTTTCTTT. Its translation is CASSFGQANTEAFF.

With respect to this clonotype: It may be a read error: a sequence one base away is much more abundant. J is TRBJ2-7 and V is TRBV15; D tentatively fits TRBD1 or TRBD2 (6 bases each). CDR1 is LNHNV, CDR2 YYDKDF, per germline (reference sequence). The CDR3 consists of 16 residues. V lost 1 base, J lost 8 bases, and 21 bases lay in between. CDR3 coding DNA: TGTGCCACCAGCAGAGCGGGGGCGACCGGCCAGTACAAGCAGTACTTC. Its protein product is CATSRAGATGQYKQYF.

This clonotype was seen a few times. The chain recombines TRBV7-2 with TRBJ2-7; D is uncertain. The V gene's germline CDR1 is SGHTA and CDR2 FQGNSA. V shed 5 bases and J shed 3 bases, with 5 bases lying between them. This CDR3 comprises 11 residues. CDR3 loop: CASSQHYEQYF. DNA for the CDR3: TGTGCCAGCAGCCAGCACTACGAGCAGTACTTC.

In this sample, this clonotype turned up many times. V gene TRBV12-3 or TRBV12-4 combines with J gene TRBJ2-7; 7 nucleotides agree with TRBD2. The ends lost 8 bases at V and 3 bases at J; junction bases unmatched: 13. The CDR3 extends over 15 amino acids. CDR3 protein: CASGGDGRKFYEQYF. The DNA of the CDR3 is TGTGCCAGCGGGGGGGACGGGAGAAAGTTCTACGAGCAGTACTTC.